The clone carrying this T cell receptor (beta chain) appeared once. This sample was taken from a study of cytomegalovirus exposure and HLA in healthy donors. Primers: 60 Vbeta forward and 13 Jbeta reverse. Produced via immunoSEQ multiplex PCR; TCRdb's table is partial and in-frame only. The data show 120,000 or so clones, approximately 75% seen once. The sequencing sample was made of PBMCs. This TCR came from a man aged 35 to 55 in good health and CMV-seronegative.

In DNA form, the CDR3 reads TGTGCCAGCAGCTCGGGACTAGCCCTCACAGATACGCAGTATTTT. This encodes CASSSGLALTDTQYF. The chain employs TRBV7-9 and TRBJ2-3, with 9 nucleotides matching TRBD2. The CDR3 has 15 residues. V trimming: 4 bases; J trimming: 2 bases; junction bases outside the gene matches: 4. The germline V gene has CDR1 SEHNR and CDR2 FQNEAQ (reference sequence).